This T cell receptor (beta chain) stems from a study of T cells in localized non-small cell lung cancer. Whole-study findings and limits: Peak T cell clonality was found in uninvolved adjacent lung, exceeding tumor. Greater T cell density in blood accompanied longer overall survival. Adjacent lung tissue had a median about 57 of the top 100 clones found in the tumor.

To note about this clone: Its matching antigen is unknown.

Assay used: immunoSEQ multiplex PCR; TCRdb lists only in-frame clones, some missing. The repertoire includes tens of thousands of clones, approximately 86% of them detected once, and around 14% sits in the top ten. Trimming left V 0 bases short and J 5 bases short, with 8 bases between. The CDR3 is 13 residues long. Germline V gives CDR1 SGHKS, CDR2 YYEKEE (reference sequence). The J gene is TRBJ1-2, the V gene TRBV5-5, with D possibly TRBD1 on 5 matching bases. This TCR came from a man between 40 and 70 years old with stage I squamous cell lung carcinoma. The input for sequencing was peripheral blood, taken before any cancer treatment. The CDR3 region is CASSLVPGYGYTF. CDR3 DNA: TGTGCCAGCAGCTTGGTTCCAGGGTATGGCTACACCTTC.